The 24 T cell receptor beta chains reported below all come from one sample, sequenced in a study of human T cells and chemical hapten exposure. Time point: patch test 1, 2 weeks after DPC sensitization. This sample's treatment: therapeutic diphenylcyclopropenone sensitization with weekly scalp DPC. Whole blood, unfractionated, served as the material for total RNA extraction. TCRdb called the RACE reads again in MiXCR, with one record for every CDR3 protein. Among fewer than 50,000 distinct CDR3 sequences listed, 4% were seen once. This sample comprised whole blood, obtained in connection with sensitization to the hapten diphenylcyclopropenone (DPC). The receptors originated from a man aged 50-59 years with alopecia areata. Some clones in this sample may be carry-over from other donors' samples.

This clonotype was observed many times. The chain couples TRBV4-3 to TRBJ2-3, with no clear D. Trimming pared 0 bases from V and 6 bases from J, leaving 10 bases between. The CDR3 has 14 residues. The germline V gene has CDR1 LGHNA and CDR2 YSLEER. The CDR3 coding sequence is TGCGCCAGCAGCCAAGATCACCTGAGGGATACGCAGTATTTT. Its protein is CASSQDHLRDTQYF.

The sample holds many counts of this clonotype. The CDR3 is CASRGTRRDTEAFF. CDR3 DNA sequence: TGTGCCAGCAGGGGGACACGCCGAGACACTGAAGCTTTCTTT. This chain uses TRBV28 with TRBJ1-1, with D tentatively TRBD1 (6 bases). This CDR3 is built from 14 residues. Germline assignment: CDR1 MDHEN and CDR2 SYDVKM. The V gene lost 6 bases and the J gene lost 3 bases, with 14 bases spanning the gap.

Ten or more counts support this clonotype. The J gene is TRBJ2-7, the V gene TRBV28; 7 bases align to TRBD1. J gave up 2 bases and V 3 bases, and 7 bases lay outside the gene matches. Germline values: CDR1 MDHEN, CDR2 SYDVKM. The CDR3 sequence is 15 residues long. CDR3 in amino acids: CASSLGQWGPYEQYF. DNA of the CDR3: TGTGCCAGCAGTTTGGGACAGTGGGGGCCCTACGAGCAGTACTTC.

There are a few counts of this clonotype. The chain has TRBV29-1 and TRBJ2-7, with D perhaps TRBD2 (7 bases). V dropped 7 bases and J dropped 2 bases, with 18 bases sitting between them. The CDR3 spans 14 residues. Germline V gene lookup returns CDR1 SQVTM and CDR2 ANQGSEA. The CDR3 loop is CSAAGEGTTYEQYF. The CDR3 region has the DNA TGCAGCGCCGCTGGGGAGGGGACAACCTACGAGCAGTACTTC.

This clonotype has ten or more counts. This chain links TRBV20-1 with TRBJ1-4, with D possibly TRBD1 on 5 matching bases. V was clipped by 3 bases and J by 5 bases, with 19 bases between them. This CDR3 region has 16 residues. Germline V gene sequence: CDR1 DFQATT, CDR2 SNEGSKA (reference sequence). CDR3 loop: CSARAGWSGRNEKLFF. The CDR3 nucleotides read TGCAGTGCTAGGGCCGGGTGGTCGGGGCGAAATGAAAAACTGTTTTTT.

This chain connects TRBV19 to TRBJ1-5; D call uncertain. Germline-derived CDR1 and CDR2 are LNHDA and SQIVND (reference sequence). V was trimmed by 6 bases and J by 2 bases, leaving 11 bases between them. The length of the CDR3 is 14 residues. CDR3 sequence reads: CASSTTIGNQPQHF. For the CDR3, the DNA is TGTGCCAGTAGCACCACGATCGGCAATCAGCCCCAGCATTTT.

Points on this clonotype: A much larger clone lies one base from this, so it may be a read error. The chain combines TRBV6-5 with TRBJ2-2, with unresolved D. Germline CDR1 reads MNHEY; CDR2 reads SVGAGI. V dropped 0 bases and J dropped 0 bases, with 8 bases sitting between them. The CDR3 is 16 residues long. The CDR3 DNA follows: TGTGCCAGCAGTTACTCGATGGAGTCGAACACCGGGGAGCTGTTTTTT. It codes for CASSYSMESNTGELFF.

This clonotype was observed at least ten times. The DNA of the CDR3 is TGTGCCAGCAGTGAAGGGGTTGGCGAGCAGTACTTC. Protein product: CASSEGVGEQYF. The V and J genes are TRBV25-1 and TRBJ2-7, with no clear D. CDR3 length: 12 residues. The germline V gene encodes CDR1 MGHDK and CDR2 SYGVNS. Trimming pared 2 bases from V and 6 bases from J, leaving 8 bases between.

With regard to this clonotype: This sequence may be a read error, since a much larger clone differs from it by one base. This sequence joins TRBV24-1 and TRBJ2-1; tentative D call: TRBD1 (6 bases). This CDR3 has 13 amino acids. Germline CDR1 is KGHDR and CDR2 is SFDVKD. The CDR3 DNA sequence: TGTGCCACCAGTGACTACAGGGCCAATGTGCAGTTCTTC. This encodes CATSDYRANVQFF.

This clonotype appeared many times. The chain uses TRBV12-3 or TRBV12-4 and TRBJ1-1; D is uncertain. V lost 4 bases to trimming and J lost 2 bases, with 8 bases between them. This CDR3 is 13 amino acids long. The CDR3 nucleotides read TGTGCCAGCAGTTCTATGGCTAACACTGAAGCTTTCTTT. Its protein is CASSSMANTEAFF.

The chain has TRBV2 and TRBJ1-2; unclear D gene. V was pared by 0 bases and J by 7 bases, with 12 bases between. Germline lookup yields CDR1 SNHLY and CDR2 FYNNEI. This CDR3 comprises 14 residues. The CDR3 DNA reads as TGTGCCAGCAGTGAAGCGCTTCGGAGCTCTGGCTACACCTTC. This gives the protein CASSEALRSSGYTF.

Only a few counts were recorded for this clonotype. J is TRBJ1-1 and V is TRBV27; 10 positions agree with TRBD1. The germline V gene has CDR1 MNHEY and CDR2 SMNVEV (reference sequence). The CDR3 extends over 15 amino acids. V lost 5 bases and J lost 4; bases outside the gene matches: 7. The CDR3: CASSKDRGQSTEAFF. CDR3 bases: TGTGCCAGCAGTAAAGACAGGGGGCAGAGCACTGAAGCTTTCTTT.

The chain couples TRBV28 to TRBJ1-5; D ambiguous. The germline V gene encodes CDR1 MDHEN and CDR2 SYDVKM. The CDR3 covers 12 residues. CDR3 region: CVTTSGNQPQHF. The CDR3 bases are TGTGTCACTACTAGCGGTAATCAGCCCCAGCATTTT.

This clonotype was detected ten times or more. J is TRBJ2-3 and V is TRBV28; D is perhaps TRBD1 (6 bases). V was shortened by 4 bases and J by 4 bases, with 15 bases between the two germline ends. Germline assignment: CDR1 MDHEN and CDR2 SYDVKM. The length of the CDR3 is 15 residues. CDR3 in DNA: TGTGCCAGCAGTTGGGGAACAGGGACGGCAGATACGCAGTATTTT. It specifies CASSWGTGTADTQYF.

This clonotype occurred many times. The chain uses TRBV7-2 and TRBJ2-5; 7 positions match TRBD1. Germline CDR1 is SGHTA and CDR2 is FQGNSA. J lost 1 base, V lost 8 bases, and 10 bases had no gene match. This CDR3 spans 15 amino acids. The CDR3 region is CASGPGQWAQETQYF. In DNA form, the CDR3 reads TGTGCCAGCGGCCCGGGACAGTGGGCCCAAGAGACCCAGTACTTC.

This clonotype appeared many times. This rearrangement joins TRBV5-1 to TRBJ2-4, with D unclear. In germline, CDR1 is SGHRS, CDR2 YFSETQ. V was shortened by 4 bases and J by 0 bases, with 14 bases between the two germline ends. The CDR3 has 16 residues. The CDR3 loop reads CASSDGSRLAKNIQYF. The CDR3, as DNA: TGCGCCAGCAGCGATGGTAGTCGTCTAGCCAAAAACATTCAGTACTTC.

The V gene is TRBV7-7, the J gene TRBJ2-3, with TRBD2 identical over 8 bases. The germline gives CDR1 SSHAT, CDR2 FNYEAQ (reference sequence). V lost 4 bases and J lost 6; bases outside the gene matches: 12. This CDR3 has 16 residues. The CDR3 is CASSSGLTSGVDTQYF. The CDR3 DNA follows: TGTGCCAGCAGCTCGGGACTCACTAGCGGAGTTGATACGCAGTATTTT.

This clonotype was observed many times. This chain connects TRBV6-6 to TRBJ2-5; a weak D match, TRBD1 (6 bases). The CDR3 is 13 amino acids. Germline V gives CDR1 MNHNY, CDR2 SVGAGI (reference sequence). The germline V and J ends were trimmed by 6 bases and 2 bases, with 10 bases remaining between them. CDR3 sequence: CASRRQVQETQYF. CDR3 sequence (DNA): TGTGCCAGCAGACGACAGGTTCAAGAGACCCAGTACTTC.

This clonotype was observed at least ten times. The V call is TRBV28, the J call TRBJ2-3, with TRBD2 matching 7 bases. Trimming took 8 bases from V and 4 from J; bases not matched to a gene: 12. Germline loops: CDR1 MDHEN, CDR2 SYDVKM. The CDR3 has 15 residues. The CDR3 spells CASRGGGRVADTQYF. The CDR3 DNA sequence: TGTGCCAGCCGCGGCGGGGGAAGGGTAGCAGATACGCAGTATTTT. Using reference TRBV28 and TRBJ2-3 for the parts outside the CDR3, the full variable domain is DVKVTQSSRYLVKRTGEKVFLECVQDMDHENMFWYRQDPGLGLRLIYFSYDVKMKEKGDIPEGYSVSREKKERFSLILESASTNQTSMYLCASRGGGRVADTQYFGPGTRLTVL.

This clonotype was detected ten times or more. The rearrangement links TRBV30 to TRBJ2-1, with D perhaps TRBD2 (6 bases). CDR3 length equals 12 residues. Germline V gives CDR1 GTSNPN, CDR2 SVGIG (reference sequence). Trimming pared 2 bases from V and 9 bases from J, leaving 11 bases between. In DNA form, the CDR3 reads TGTGCCTGGAGTCCTATCGGGGGTGAGCAGTTCTTC. It encodes CAWSPIGGEQFF. The whole variable domain, filled in from reference TRBV30 and TRBJ2-1, reads SQTIHQWPATLVQPVGSPLSLECTVEGTSNPNLYWYRQAAGRGLQLLFYSVGIGQISSEVPQNLSASRPQDRQFILSSKKLLLSDSGFYLCAWSPIGGEQFFGPGTRLTVL.

The sample holds many counts of this clonotype. This chain links TRBV3-1 with TRBJ2-2; 10 bases align to TRBD1. The CDR3 spans 14 residues. Germline CDR1 reads LGHDT; CDR2 reads YNNKEL (reference sequence). V lost 4 bases, J lost 6 bases, and 2 bases stayed unmatched. CDR3 loop: CASSRGQGAGELFF. CDR3 DNA: TGTGCCAGCAGCCGAGGACAGGGGGCCGGGGAGCTGTTTTTT.

This clonotype has at least ten counts. The chain joins TRBV2 to TRBJ1-1; 10 bases match TRBD1. J was trimmed by 7 bases and V by 5 bases; bases with no gene match: 10. Germline V gene data show CDR1 as SNHLY and CDR2 as FYNNEI. The CDR3 length is 15 residues. This chain's CDR3 is CASSPPRDRGGEAFF. The CDR3 coding sequence is TGTGCCAGCAGTCCCCCCCGGGACAGGGGAGGTGAAGCTTTCTTT.

At least ten counts were recorded for this clonotype. J is TRBJ1-1 and V is TRBV5-5; TRBD1 might be the D (6 bases). The CDR3 contains 16 residues. Germline assignment: CDR1 SGHKS and CDR2 YYEKEE (reference sequence). V lost 5 bases to trimming and J lost 1 base, with 18 bases between them. The CDR3 is CASSTGQGPRNTEAFF. The CDR3 nucleotides are TGTGCCAGCAGTACTGGGCAGGGGCCGCGGAACACTGAAGCTTTCTTT.

Comment on this clonotype: A read error is possible here, since a much larger clone lies one base away. The chain employs TRBV7-9 and TRBJ2-7; D is uncertain. The CDR3 sequence is 11 residues long. Germline V gene sequence: CDR1 SEHNR, CDR2 FQNEAQ (reference sequence). In DNA form, the CDR3 reads TGTGCCAACAGCTTGTTGTACGAGCAGTACTTC. Its protein is CANSLLYEQYF.